Below, 14 T cell receptor beta chains from the same sample are listed, as sequenced in a study of tumor and adjacent non-tumor tissue in lung cancer. A modified ARM-PCR protocol with three rounds of nested PCR amplified TCRbeta. TCRdb reprocessed the multiplex PCR reads with MiXCR, giving one entry per CDR3 protein. The sample holds more than 75,000 distinct CDR3 sequences, roughly 70% seen once. The template was RNA from unsorted bulk tissue. Sequencing was performed on lung tumor tissue. These receptors originate from a woman aged 70-85 years with non-small cell lung cancer.

For this clonotype: This may come from a read error, since a much larger clone is one base off. This chain uses TRBV28 with TRBJ1-5, with D maybe TRBD1 (5 bases). Trimming left V 9 bases short and J 1 base short, with 16 bases between. This CDR3 is 15 amino acids long. Looked up from germline, CDR1 is MDHEN and CDR2 is SYDVKM. For the CDR3, the DNA is TGTGCCAGAAGATCTGGGAAGGGGAGCAATCAGCCCCAGCATTTT. It encodes CARRSGKGSNQPQHF.

This clonotype was counted once. The rearrangement links TRBV6-6 to TRBJ1-6; no firm D call. This CDR3 contains 12 residues. Germline loops: CDR1 MNHNY, CDR2 SVGAGI (reference sequence). Trimming left V 11 bases short and J 4 bases short, with 9 bases between. This CDR3 is CAVQVYNSPLHF. The CDR3 DNA is TGTGCCGTGCAGGTTTATAATTCACCCCTCCACTTT.

This clonotype has more than one count but fewer than ten. A read error may explain this, as a much larger clone is one base away. The J gene is TRBJ1-1, the V gene TRBV4-1; D is perhaps TRBD1 (5 bases). This CDR3 is 15 amino acids long. The germline CDR1 and CDR2 sequences are MGHRA and YSYEKL. The chain's CDR3 is CASNQVGGGGTEAFF. DNA for the CDR3: TGCGCCAGCAACCAAGTAGGAGGTGGGGGAACTGAAGCTTTCTTT.

V is TRBV29-1 and J is TRBJ2-7, with TRBD2 matching over 8 bases. Germline assignment: CDR1 SQVTM and CDR2 ANQGSEA. V shed 5 bases, J shed 6 bases, and the junction held 9 bases outside the gene matches. The CDR3 extends over 13 amino acids. The DNA for the CDR3 is TGCAGCGTTTCCAGCGGGAGCTGTGGCGAGCAGTACTTC. Translation gives CSVSSGSCGEQYF.

The chain joins TRBV7-9 to TRBJ2-5; unclear D gene. Trimming cost V 5 bases and J 3 bases, with 10 bases left between them. The CDR3 covers 13 residues. Looked up from germline, CDR1 is SEHNR and CDR2 is FQNEAQ (reference sequence). CDR3 region: CASSHARKETQYF. Written as DNA, the CDR3 is TGTGCCAGCAGCCATGCGCGAAAAGAGACCCAGTACTTC. The whole variable domain, remainder taken from reference TRBV7-9 and TRBJ2-5, is DTGVSQNPRHKITKRGQNVTFRCDPISEHNRLYWYRQTLGQGPEFLTYFQNEAQLEKSRLLSDRFSAERPKGSFSTLEIQRTEQGDSAMYLCASSHARKETQYFGPGTRLLVL.

This chain connects TRBV7-2 to TRBJ2-5; D is unresolved. Trimming removed 4 bases from V and 5 bases from J, with 14 bases in between. The CDR3 is 14 amino acids. Per the germline V gene, CDR1 is SGHTA and CDR2 is FQGNSA. The CDR3 loop is CASSSRALFETQYF. The CDR3 DNA follows: TGTGCCAGCAGCTCTCGGGCTCTTTTCGAGACCCAGTACTTC.

Worth noting for this clonotype: The CDR3 does not close with the conserved phenylalanine or tryptophan, likely indicating a read error. This chain uses TRBV5-1 with TRBJ1-2; the D is unclear. Germline V gene lookup returns CDR1 SGHRS and CDR2 YFSETQ. The CDR3 loop spans 12 amino acids. V was trimmed by 5 bases and J by 5 bases, leaving 10 bases between them. CDR3 amino acids: CASSPDLYGYTV. CDR3 sequence (DNA): TGCGCCAGCAGTCCCGATCTGTATGGCTACACCGTC.

Comments on this clonotype: This may be a read error: a much more frequent sequence differs by one nucleotide. The rearrangement joins TRBV13 to TRBJ2-1, with 7 bases that match TRBD2. This CDR3 has 13 amino acids. Germline V gene sequence: CDR1 PRHDT, CDR2 FYEKMQ (reference sequence). CDR3 in DNA: TGTGTCAGCAGCTTAATTCGGGGGGTTGAGCAGTTCTTC. Protein product: CVSSLIRGVEQFF. Combining the CDR3 with reference TRBV13 and TRBJ2-1 gives the whole variable domain AAGVIQSPRHLIKEKRETATLKCYPIPRHDTVYWYQQGPGQDPQFLISFYEKMQSDKGSIPDRFSAQQFSDYHSELNMSSLELGDSALYFCVSSLIRGVEQFFGPGTRLTVL.

Note on this clonotype: An end of the junction differs from the germline gene, which may be a read error. This chain joins TRBV7-3 and TRBJ2-5; D is undetermined. This CDR3 region has 15 residues. CDR1 SGHTA and CDR2 FQGTGA come from the germline V gene. CDR3 residues: CASSLQLGVQEIQYF. CDR3 coding DNA: TGTGCCAGCAGCTTACAGCTTGGGGTACAAGAGATCCAGTACTTC.

As concerns this clonotype: The junction differs from germline at one of its ends, possibly a read error. The chain couples TRBV20-1 to TRBJ2-1; 14 bases map to TRBD2. This CDR3 region has 15 residues. Germline loops: CDR1 DFQATT, CDR2 SNEGSKA (reference sequence). CDR3 sequence: CSVPGLAGVGNGQFF. In DNA, the CDR3 is TGCAGTGTCCCGGGACTAGCGGGAGTTGGCAATGGGCAGTTCTTC.

The V call is TRBV4-2, the J call TRBJ2-3; D might be TRBD2 (5 bases). This CDR3 has 15 amino acids. The ends were cut back, 4 bases at V and 5 bases at J, with 16 bases in the middle. CDR1 and CDR2 (germline): LGHNA, YNFKEQ. CDR3 protein: CASSRRLLGEDTQYF. The DNA of the CDR3 is TGTGCCAGCAGCCGGAGACTATTGGGAGAAGATACGCAGTATTTT.

In this sample, this clonotype turned up many times. The genes are TRBV5-4 and TRBJ2-5, with D perhaps matching TRBD1 or TRBD2 (5 bases each). V dropped 4 bases and J dropped 5 bases, with 9 bases sitting between them. The CDR3 runs to 12 residues. Germline assignment: CDR1 SGHNT and CDR2 YYREEE (reference sequence). This CDR3 is CASSRDPETQYF. CDR3 in DNA: TGTGCCAGCAGCCGGGACCCTGAGACCCAGTACTTC.

This clonotype appeared many times. V gene TRBV5-4 combines with J gene TRBJ1-1; perhaps TRBD1 as D (5 bases). Germline CDR1 reads SGHNT; CDR2 reads YYREEE (reference sequence). The CDR3 length is 16 residues. The V end lost 4 bases, the J end lost 4 bases, and 20 bases lay between the germline ends. The CDR3 bases are TGTGCCAGCAGCCCGGGGGGAGGAGAAGATGTCACTGAAGCTTTCTTT. It encodes CASSPGGGEDVTEAFF.

Regarding this clonotype: A clone one base away is much larger, so this may be a read error. The J gene is TRBJ1-5, the V gene TRBV20-1; D is ambiguous. The CDR3 spans 13 residues. Germline values: CDR1 DFQATT, CDR2 SNEGSKA (reference sequence). CDR3 in amino acids: CSVKGPINQHQHF. The CDR3 DNA reads as TGCAGTGTAAAAGGTCCGATAAATCAGCACCAGCATTTT.